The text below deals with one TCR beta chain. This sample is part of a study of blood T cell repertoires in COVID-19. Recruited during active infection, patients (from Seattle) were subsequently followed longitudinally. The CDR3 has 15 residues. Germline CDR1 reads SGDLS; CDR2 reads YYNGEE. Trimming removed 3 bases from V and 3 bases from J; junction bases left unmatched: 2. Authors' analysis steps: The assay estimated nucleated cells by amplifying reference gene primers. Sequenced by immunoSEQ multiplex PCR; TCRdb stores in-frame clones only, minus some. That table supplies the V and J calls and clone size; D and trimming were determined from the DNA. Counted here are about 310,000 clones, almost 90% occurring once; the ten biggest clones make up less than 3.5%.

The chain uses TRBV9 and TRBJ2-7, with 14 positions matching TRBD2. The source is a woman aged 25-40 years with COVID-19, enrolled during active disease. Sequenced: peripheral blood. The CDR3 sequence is CASSEGLAGDYEQYF. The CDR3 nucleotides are TGTGCCAGCAGCGAGGGACTAGCGGGAGACTACGAGCAGTACTTC. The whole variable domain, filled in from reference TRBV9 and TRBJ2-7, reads DSGVTQTPKHLITATGQRVTLRCSPRSGDLSVYWYQQSLDQGLQFLIQYYNGEERAKGNILERFSAQQFPDLHSELNLSSLELGDSALYFCASSEGLAGDYEQYFGPGTRLTVT.